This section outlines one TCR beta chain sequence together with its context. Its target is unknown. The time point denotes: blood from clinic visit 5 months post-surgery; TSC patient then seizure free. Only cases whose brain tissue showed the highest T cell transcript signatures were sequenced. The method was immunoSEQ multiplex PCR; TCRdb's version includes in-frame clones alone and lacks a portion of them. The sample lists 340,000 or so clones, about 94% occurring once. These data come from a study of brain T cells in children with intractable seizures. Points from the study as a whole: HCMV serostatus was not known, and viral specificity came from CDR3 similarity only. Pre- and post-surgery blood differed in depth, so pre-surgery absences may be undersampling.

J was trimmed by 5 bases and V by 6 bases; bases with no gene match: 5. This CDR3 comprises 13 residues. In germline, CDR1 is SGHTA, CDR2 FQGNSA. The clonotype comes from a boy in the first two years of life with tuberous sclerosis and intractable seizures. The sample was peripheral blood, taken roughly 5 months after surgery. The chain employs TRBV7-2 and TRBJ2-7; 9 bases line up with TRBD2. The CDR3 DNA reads TGTGCCAGCAGGTTGCTAGCGGGAAACGAGCAGTACTTC. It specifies CASRLLAGNEQYF.